The entry below describes one T cell receptor beta chain. These data belong to a study of blood T cell repertoires in COVID-19. As for the study in general: Sites in the United States, Italy and Spain provided acute and convalescent COVID-19 samples. PBMCs, B-cell-depleted T cells, or T cells provided the cDNA or gDNA that made up the material.

J lost 5 bases, V lost 6 bases, and 4 bases had no gene match. CDR3 length: 13 residues. The V gene's germline CDR1 is LNHDA and CDR2 SQIVND (reference sequence). Per the original data handling: Nucleated cell counts were estimated from reference gene primer amplification. Using immunoSEQ multiplex PCR, the repertoire was profiled, and TCRdb retains in-frame clones only, with some absent. V and J calls and clone size are given by that table; D and trimming were obtained from the DNA. The table has some 50,000 clones, just over 90% seen once. The receptor was derived from a man aged 40-49 years with acute or convalescent COVID-19. Sequencing was performed on peripheral blood. The chain uses TRBV19 and TRBJ2-7; TRBD1 agrees at 10 bases. The CDR3 region has the DNA TGTGCCAGTAGGCCGACAGGGGGCGACGAGCAGTACTTC. Translation gives CASRPTGGDEQYF.